Below are 21 T cell receptor beta chains sequenced from a single sample in a study of blood T cell repertoires in COVID-19. Clones were read by immunoSEQ multiplex PCR, and TCRdb kept only the in-frame ones, dropping some. The table shows around 130,000 clones, with approximately 85% occurring only once. The sample consisted of peripheral blood. These receptors all stem from a human donor in a cohort sampled during active COVID-19.

The chain links TRBV6-5 to TRBJ1-1; 7 nucleotides align to TRBD1. The CDR3 is 14 residues long. Trimming cost V 0 bases and J 5 bases; bases outside gene matches: 3. Germline CDR1 reads MNHEY; CDR2 reads SVGAGI. CDR3: CASSYSRGRTEAFF. The CDR3 DNA reads TGTGCCAGCAGTTACTCCAGGGGGAGGACTGAAGCTTTCTTT.

The chain is built from TRBV30 and TRBJ2-1; 9 bases map to TRBD2. V shed 2 bases, J shed 3 bases, and the junction held 5 bases outside the gene matches. The CDR3 loop spans 15 amino acids. CDR1 and CDR2 (germline): GTSNPN, SVGIG (reference sequence). The CDR3 DNA reads TGTGCCTGGAGTCTACTAGCGGGTCTCTACAATGAGCAGTTCTTC. Translation gives CAWSLLAGLYNEQFF.

The CDR3 loop reads CASRYSGSRGDTQYF. The CDR3 DNA reads as TGTGCCAGCAGATACAGCGGGAGCAGGGGAGATACGCAGTATTTT. J is TRBJ2-3 and V is TRBV6-6; 8 bases are shared with TRBD2. Trimming removed 6 bases from V and 5 bases from J; junction bases left unmatched: 10. CDR1 and CDR2 from the germline V gene are MNHNY and SVGAGI (reference sequence). This CDR3 contains 15 residues.

This clone has just one count. This chain links TRBV7-8 with TRBJ1-6; D uncertain. The CDR3 covers 14 residues. The ends were cut back, 1 base at V and 9 bases at J, with 10 bases in the middle. Germline lookup yields CDR1 SGHVS and CDR2 FQNEAQ. The CDR3 DNA sequence: TGTGCCAGCAGCTTAGGAGACATATCTTCACCCCTCCACTTT. Its translation is CASSLGDISSPLHF.

This clone was seen only a few times. The chain carries TRBV29-1 and TRBJ2-5, with D possibly matching TRBD2 (5 bases). The CDR3 covers 12 residues. Germline CDR1 SQVTM, CDR2 ANQGSEA. The V and J ends lost 8 bases and 0 bases respectively, with 10 bases between them. In DNA, the CDR3 is TGCAGCTCGAGGGTGTACCAAGAGACCCAGTACTTC. Translating it yields CSSRVYQETQYF.

This sequence joins TRBV5-6 and TRBJ2-5; maybe TRBD1 (5 bases). V was trimmed by 0 bases and J by 0 bases, leaving 12 bases between them. This CDR3 has 16 amino acids. The germline CDR1 and CDR2 sequences are SGHDT and YYEEEE. CDR3 in amino acids: CASSLVYETDQETQYF. CDR3 DNA: TGTGCCAGCAGCTTGGTATATGAGACAGACCAAGAGACCCAGTACTTC.

The gene calls are TRBV12-3 or TRBV12-4 and TRBJ1-3, with D possibly being TRBD1 (6 bases). The V gene lost 7 bases and the J gene lost 4 bases, with 11 bases spanning the gap. This CDR3 contains 13 residues. The CDR3, as DNA: TGTGCCAGCAACAGGGAAGTAGGAAACACCATATATTTT. Translation gives CASNREVGNTIYF.

V and J are TRBV4-1 and TRBJ2-4; 7 positions agree with TRBD2. CDR1 is MGHRA and CDR2 is YSYEKL in the germline V gene. V lost 0 bases, J lost 1 base, and 6 bases stayed unmatched. This CDR3 has 17 amino acids. This CDR3 reads CASSQDSSGRAKNIQYF. As DNA, the CDR3 is TGCGCCAGCAGCCAAGATTCCTCCGGGAGGGCCAAAAACATTCAGTACTTC.

The chain carries TRBV6-6 and TRBJ2-5; tentative D call: TRBD2 (6 bases). Germline V gives CDR1 MNHNY, CDR2 SVGAGI (reference sequence). V gave up 8 bases and J gave up 5 bases, with 18 bases separating them. The CDR3 covers 14 residues. The CDR3 DNA follows: TGTGCCAGCTCCAAGACGGGAGATGGTGAGACCCAGTACTTC. It yields the protein CASSKTGDGETQYF.

The chain is built from TRBV5-5 and TRBJ1-1; D unresolved. V lost 2 bases and J lost 0, with 5 bases in between. CDR1 is SGHKS, CDR2 YYEKEE, per germline (reference sequence). The CDR3 length is 13 residues. DNA for the CDR3: TGTGCCAGCAGCTTTTCAATGAACACTGAAGCTTTCTTT. This sequence encodes CASSFSMNTEAFF.

This clone was detected a few times. The J gene is TRBJ2-2, the V gene TRBV24-1; 7 bases map to TRBD1. This CDR3 comprises 15 residues. Germline V gene data show CDR1 as KGHDR and CDR2 as SFDVKD. Losses at the gene ends were 4 bases for V and 6 bases for J; bases not matched to a gene: 7. CDR3 sequence (DNA): TGTGCCACCAGTGACCCTGGTGGGACAGCCGGGGAGCTGTTTTTT. This sequence encodes CATSDPGGTAGELFF.

The chain uses TRBV19 and TRBJ1-5, with 7 bases fitting TRBD1. The germline gives CDR1 LNHDA, CDR2 SQIVND (reference sequence). The junction had 11 bases not matched to a gene; V was cut back by 2 bases and J by 4 bases. CDR3 length: 17 residues. The CDR3 coding sequence is TGTGCCAGTAGTATATCCATTGGGACAGCACTAAATCAGCCCCAGCATTTT. Translating it yields CASSISIGTALNQPQHF.

The V and J genes are TRBV7-8 and TRBJ2-5; tentative D call: TRBD1 (5 bases). The CDR3 consists of 15 residues. CDR1 is SGHVS, CDR2 FQNEAQ, per germline. Trimming pared 5 bases from V and 4 bases from J, leaving 17 bases between. CDR3 nucleotide sequence: TGTGCCAGCAGCCAGATGGCAGGGCGGTCAGAGACCCAGTACTTC. It specifies CASSQMAGRSETQYF. Full variable domain (outside the CDR3, taken from reference TRBV7-8 and TRBJ2-5): GAGVSQSPRYKVAKRGQDVALRCDPISGHVSLFWYQQALGQGPEFLTYFQNEAQLDKSGLPSDRFFAERPEGSVSTLKIQRTQQEDSAVYLCASSQMAGRSETQYFGPGTRLLVL.

The chain uses TRBV7-2 and TRBJ1-2; 7 bases fit TRBD1. CDR1 SGHTA and CDR2 FQGNSA come from the germline V gene. The CDR3 covers 16 residues. Losses at the gene ends were 0 bases for V and 7 bases for J; bases not matched to a gene: 11. CDR3 amino acids: CASSLARLKGAFGYTF. The CDR3 DNA sequence: TGTGCCAGCAGCTTAGCGCGATTGAAGGGGGCTTTTGGCTACACCTTC.

The V call is TRBV24-1, the J call TRBJ2-7; D is ambiguous. There are 12 residues in the CDR3. V lost 7 bases and J lost 3, with 9 bases in between. Germline lookup yields CDR1 KGHDR and CDR2 SFDVKD. The CDR3 sequence: CATSSPRYEQYV. CDR3 in DNA: TGTGCCACCAGCTCCCCCCGCTACGAGCAGTACGTC.

The rearrangement links TRBV3-1 (or the pseudogene TRBV3-2) to TRBJ1-3; D is perhaps TRBD1 (6 bases). With 1 base removed from V and 4 bases from J, the gap between germline ends came to 11 bases. Looked up from germline, CDR1 is LGHDT and CDR2 is YNNKEL (reference sequence). This CDR3 is built from 15 residues. CDR3 in amino acids: CASSQATGMGNTIYF. The CDR3 nucleotides are TGTGCCAGCAGCCAAGCCACAGGGATGGGAAACACCATATATTTT.

For the CDR3, the DNA is TGTGCCAGCACTAGCGGGAGGACAGATACGCAGTATTTT. As protein: CASTSGRTDTQYF. The chain links TRBV2 to TRBJ2-3, with 11 bases matching TRBD2. The trim removed 7 bases at V and 3 bases at J, leaving 0 bases unmatched. The CDR3 totals 13 residues. Germline V gene data show CDR1 as SNHLY and CDR2 as FYNNEI.

Only one count was recorded for this clone. The chain recombines TRBV19 with TRBJ1-5; the D is unclear. The CDR3 spans 15 residues. The germline V and J ends were trimmed by 7 bases and 5 bases, with 18 bases remaining between them. The germline V gene has CDR1 LNHDA and CDR2 SQIVND (reference sequence). The CDR3, as DNA: TGTGCCAGTAACTTACTGACGGGCGGGGATCAGCCCCAGCATTTT. This codes for CASNLLTGGDQPQHF.

This chain uses TRBV6-2 or TRBV6-3 with TRBJ2-1; 10 bases line up with TRBD2. Trimming took 4 bases from V and 8 from J; bases not matched to a gene: 8. The CDR3 totals 15 residues. Germline CDR1 and CDR2: MNHEY and SVGEGT. CDR3 nucleotide sequence: TGTGCCAGCAGTTTACTAGCGGGATTTATCTATGAGCAGTTCTTC. Translated: CASSLLAGFIYEQFF.

This chain uses TRBV6-2 or TRBV6-3 with TRBJ2-7, with 11 bases aligning to TRBD2. Germline CDR1 is MNHEY and CDR2 is SVGEGT. CDR3 size: 15 residues. V shed 5 bases, J shed 3 bases, and the junction held 6 bases outside the gene matches. The CDR3 nucleotides are TGTGCCAGCAGTCTATTAGCGGGGGGGCTCTACGAGCAGTACTTC. Protein product: CASSLLAGGLYEQYF.

V gene TRBV5-1 combines with J gene TRBJ2-2; TRBD2 aligns across 11 bases. Germline values: CDR1 SGHRS, CDR2 YFSETQ. The junction had 6 bases not matched to a gene; V was cut back by 2 bases and J by 6 bases. This CDR3 comprises 16 residues. The CDR3 DNA reads as TGCGCCAGCAGCTTCAATAGCGGGAGGGCTTCCGGGGAGCTGTTTTTT. This sequence encodes CASSFNSGRASGELFF.